This TCR beta chain was recovered during a study of blood T cell repertoires in COVID-19. Study-level background: Sites in the United States, Italy and Spain provided acute and convalescent COVID-19 samples. T cells, B-cell-depleted T cells, or PBMCs supplied cDNA or gDNA.

Looked up from germline, CDR1 is LGHDT and CDR2 is YNNKEL (reference sequence). V lost 0 bases to trimming and J lost 8 bases; unmatched junction nucleotides: 9. CDR3 length: 16 residues. Original processing notes: Quantification of nucleated cells was approximated via reference gene primer amplification. This table comes from immunoSEQ multiplex PCR, and its TCRdb copy is limited to in-frame clones, with some not included. D and trimming were read from the DNA, whereas the V and J calls and clone size are those reported in that table. The sample lists 130,000 or so clones; roughly 84% were seen once.

The source is a woman aged 55-75 years with acute or convalescent COVID-19. Sequencing was done on a sample of peripheral blood. V is TRBV3-1 (or the pseudogene TRBV3-2) and J is TRBJ2-1; 8 nucleotides agree with TRBD2. The CDR3 is CASSQEGAGALYEQFF. CDR3 sequence (DNA): TGTGCCAGCAGCCAAGAGGGAGCGGGGGCTCTCTATGAGCAGTTCTTC.